This is a list of T cell receptor beta chains from one sample in a study of blood T cell repertoires in COVID-19. Repertoires were generated with immunoSEQ multiplex PCR, while TCRdb's copy carries only in-frame clones and drops some. Among roughly 60,000 clones, around 83% were seen once, and the ten largest hold around 5.9%. Sequenced input: peripheral blood. The receptors were gathered from a woman in her sixties with acute or convalescent COVID-19. CDR3s include the opening cysteine and the closing phenylalanine or tryptophan. D genes are given only for firm matches. The size of a clone is reported for some rows only, either as once, few or many, or as a class for expanded clones.

v_gene	d_gene	abundance	j_gene	CDR3nt	CDR3aa
TRBV15	NA	once	TRBJ1-3	TGTGCCACCAGCAGAGATTTAAGTGGGCCAGGGGCCGGAAACACCATATATTTT	CATSRDLSGPGAGNTIYF
TRBV4-2	NA	once	TRBJ2-7	TGTGCCAGCAGCCAATCAGTTAGTCCGACTATCGCCTACGAGCAGTACTTC	CASSQSVSPTIAYEQYF
TRBV4-2	TRBD2	once	TRBJ2-5	TGTGCCAGCAGCCAAGTATCAGGGGCGGGGGGGATCCAAGAGACCCAGTACTTC	CASSQVSGAGGIQETQYF
TRBV10-2	NA	NA	TRBJ2-1	TGCGCCAGCAGTGACCTCGGAGGGATTGAGCAGTTCTTC	CASSDLGGIEQFF
TRBV6-5	NA	once	TRBJ2-5	TGTGCCAGCAGGGACCTGAGGCCGGGATTGGAGACCCAGTACTTC	CASRDLRPGLETQYF
TRBV5-4	TRBD1	NA	TRBJ2-1	TGTGCCAGCAGCTCCTTGGGACAGGCGATCCTCAATGAGCAGTTCTTC	CASSSLGQAILNEQFF
TRBV5-1	NA	NA	TRBJ2-5	TGCGCCAGCAGCTTGAGGCGGGGCGGAGAGACCCAGTACTTC	CASSLRRGGETQYF
TRBV6-5	TRBD1	NA	TRBJ1-3	TGTGCCAGCAGTTACTCCAGGGGGCTCTCTGGAAACACCATATATTTT	CASSYSRGLSGNTIYF
TRBV3-1/TRBV3-2	TRBD2	NA	TRBJ2-1	TGTGCCAGCAGCCTATCCGTAGATAGCGGGGGGGCCGTAATTCTCAATGAGCAGTTCTTC	CASSLSVDSGGAVILNEQFF
TRBV5-1	NA	NA	TRBJ1-1	TGCGCCAGCAGCTTGGTTTCGGGAGTAAACACTGAAGCTTTCTTT	CASSLVSGVNTEAFF
TRBV3-1/TRBV3-2	TRBD1	NA	TRBJ1-1	TGTGCCAGCGGTAGACAGGGGGATAGTCCTGAAGCTTTCTTT	CASGRQGDSPEAFF
TRBV7-2	NA	NA	TRBJ2-3	TGTGCCAGCAGCTTAGGAGGCGGGTTCGTGTTTGCAGATACGCAGTATTTT	CASSLGGGFVFADTQYF
TRBV5-4	TRBD1	NA	TRBJ1-2	TGTGCCAGCAGCTTGCGACAGGGGGCGAATTTGGGTGGCTACACCTTC	CASSLRQGANLGGYTF
TRBV25-1	TRBD1	NA	TRBJ1-4	TGTGCCAGCAGTGATTACGGGACAGGGGGCGAAAAACTGTTTTTT	CASSDYGTGGEKLFF
TRBV16	NA	NA	TRBJ1-2	TGTGCCAGCAGCCAATCAGTTAGTAGGGAGTGGGCCTATGGCTACACCTTC	CASSQSVSREWAYGYTF
TRBV6-1	NA	NA	TRBJ2-7	TGTGCCAGCAGTGAAGCGCCGGAGTCTAGGCGGCAGTACTTC	CASSEAPESRRQYF
TRBV20-1	TRBD1	NA	TRBJ2-1	TGCAGTGCTAGTCCCTCCGGGACAGGGGATGAGCAGTTCTTC	CSASPSGTGDEQFF
TRBV3-1/TRBV3-2	NA	NA	TRBJ1-1	TGTGCCAGCAGCCCAAGTGGGCAACCTTCCACTGAAGCTTTCTTT	CASSPSGQPSTEAFF
TRBV10-3	TRBD1	few	TRBJ2-3	TGTGCCATCAGTGGGGGGGACAGGGAGGGGGGAGATACGCAGTATTTT	CAISGGDREGGDTQYF
TRBV5-1	NA	once	TRBJ1-1	TGCGCCAGCAGCTTGGCGGGGAACGGTGAAGCTTTCTTT	CASSLAGNGEAFF
TRBV7-9	TRBD1	few	TRBJ1-5	TGTGCCAGCAGGTCCGGGACAGGGGGAGATCAGCCCCAGCATTTT	CASRSGTGGDQPQHF
TRBV29-1	TRBD1	NA	TRBJ2-7	TGCAGCGTACAGGGGGTCAGCTCCTACGAGCAGTACTTC	CSVQGVSSYEQYF
TRBV29-1	NA	NA	TRBJ1-1	TGCAGCGTTGATCGGGGGAAGGGGGCTTTCTTT	CSVDRGKGAFF
TRBV14	TRBD1	NA	TRBJ1-5	TGTGCCAGCAGCCAGACAGGGTACAATCAGCCCCAGCATTTT	CASSQTGYNQPQHF
TRBV2	NA	NA	TRBJ2-1	TGTGCCAGCAGTGAGGAGGGACTTGACAATGAGCAGTTCTTC	CASSEEGLDNEQFF
TRBV3-1/TRBV3-2	TRBD2	NA	TRBJ2-3	TGTGCCAGCAGCCCCGGGACTAGCGGGGTGACAGATACGCAGTATTTT	CASSPGTSGVTDTQYF
TRBV19	NA	few	TRBJ2-2	TGTGCCAGTAGTATAGGGAGACTCGTGTTCACCGGGGAGCTGTTTTTT	CASSIGRLVFTGELFF
TRBV11-2	NA	once	TRBJ1-2	TGTGCCAGCAGCTCTATAGCCGGGACACTTTATGGCTACACCTTC	CASSSIAGTLYGYTF
TRBV5-8	NA	few	TRBJ1-4	TGTGCCAGCAGCTTCCTGAACAGGGTCAATGAAAAACTGTTTTTT	CASSFLNRVNEKLFF
TRBV6-5	NA	NA	TRBJ2-3	TGTGCCAGCCAAAGAAACTCCGGGGCAGATACGCAGTATTTT	CASQRNSGADTQYF
TRBV19	TRBD1	NA	TRBJ1-3	TGTGCCACCTCGGGACAGGGGGGACACACCATATATTTT	CATSGQGGHTIYF
TRBV10-3	TRBD2	NA	TRBJ2-3	TGTGCCATCAGCGATCTCGGGGGGGCCGTTTCATTTACGCAGTATTTT	CAISDLGGAVSFTQYF
TRBV2	TRBD1	NA	TRBJ1-1	TGTGCCAGCAGTGAACTGGTGGGCAGGGGGTCCCTGTATGAAGCTTTCTTT	CASSELVGRGSLYEAFF
TRBV6-5	TRBD1	many	TRBJ2-7	TGTGCCAGCAGTACAGGGGGAGGCTACGAGCAGTACTTC	CASSTGGGYEQYF
TRBV6-5	NA	NA	TRBJ1-1	TGTGCCAGCAGTTCGACGACAGGACAAGCTTTCTTT	CASSSTTGQAFF
TRBV21-1	NA	NA	TRBJ2-7	TGTGCCAGCAGCAAAGCGCTCGGCAGGGGAATGGGGACTAGCGGGGGGAGGTCCTACGAGCAGTACTTC	CASSKALGRGMGTSGGRSYEQYF
TRBV28	NA	few	TRBJ1-5	TGTGCCAGCAGTTCCGCGGGGGCCGTCGACAATCAGCCCCAGCATTTT	CASSSAGAVDNQPQHF
TRBV5-4	NA	NA	TRBJ1-3	TGTGCCAGCAGCTTGGAGACAGGCTCTGGAAACACCATATATTTT	CASSLETGSGNTIYF
TRBV19	TRBD2	NA	TRBJ2-1	TGTGCCAGTAGTTCTCGACTAGCGGGGGGGAATGAGTTCTTC	CASSSRLAGGNEFF
TRBV19	TRBD2	medium-sized	TRBJ2-5	TGTGCCAGTAGTATCGTTGGTATCGGCCTAGCGGGGGGACCTCAAGAGACCCAGTACTTC	CASSIVGIGLAGGPQETQYF
TRBV5-5	TRBD2	NA	TRBJ2-3	TGTGCCAGCAGCCCGATGACTAGCGGGGCTAGGGGAGATACGCAGTATTTT	CASSPMTSGARGDTQYF
TRBV2	TRBD2	NA	TRBJ2-5	TGTGCCAGCAGTGAGCTGGGCGGGGGGATCCTAGAGACCCAGTACTTC	CASSELGGGILETQYF
TRBV29-1	TRBD1	NA	TRBJ2-1	TGCAGCGTCGTTTACCGGGACAGGGGGGGCAATGAGCAGTTCTTC	CSVVYRDRGGNEQFF
TRBV27	NA	NA	TRBJ2-2	TGTGCCAGCAGTTTACTCAGGGTAAACACCGGGGAGCTGTTTTTT	CASSLLRVNTGELFF
TRBV7-9	TRBD1	NA	TRBJ1-3	TGTGCCAGCAGCTTAGCCGGGACAGGCTTCTCTGGAAACACCATATATTTT	CASSLAGTGFSGNTIYF
TRBV4-1	TRBD1	NA	TRBJ2-6	TGCGCCAGCAGCCGGGTAGAGGGGGCCGCTGGGGCCAACGTCCTGACTTTC	CASSRVEGAAGANVLTF
TRBV19	TRBD1	NA	TRBJ2-1	TGTGCCAGTAGTATTGGACAGGGGCGGGGTGAGCAGTTCTTC	CASSIGQGRGEQFF
TRBV5-1	NA	NA	TRBJ1-1	TGCGCCAGCAGCCCGAGGGGGACGGCTATGAACACTGAAGCTTTCTTT	CASSPRGTAMNTEAFF
TRBV6-5	TRBD2	NA	TRBJ2-5	TGTGCCAGCACCCCAGCGGGGGAAGAGACCCAGTACTTC	CASTPAGEETQYF